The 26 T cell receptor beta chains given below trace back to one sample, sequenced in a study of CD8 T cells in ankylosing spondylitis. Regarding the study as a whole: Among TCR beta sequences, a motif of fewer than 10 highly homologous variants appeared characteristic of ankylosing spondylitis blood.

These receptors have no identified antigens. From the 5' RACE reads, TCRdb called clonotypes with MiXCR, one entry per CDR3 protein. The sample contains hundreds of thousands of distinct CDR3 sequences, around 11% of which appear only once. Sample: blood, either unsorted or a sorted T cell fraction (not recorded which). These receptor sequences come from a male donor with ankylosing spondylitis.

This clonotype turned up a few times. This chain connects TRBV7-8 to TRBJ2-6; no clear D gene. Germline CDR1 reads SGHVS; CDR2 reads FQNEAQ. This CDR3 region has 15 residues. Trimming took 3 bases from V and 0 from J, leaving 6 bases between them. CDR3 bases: TGTGCCAGCAGCTTGACGCGCTCTGGGGCCAACGTCCTGACTTTC. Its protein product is CASSLTRSGANVLTF.

The CDR3 spells CASSPRRDLRTYNEQFF. For the CDR3, the DNA is TGTGCCAGCTCACCACGACGGGATCTCAGGACCTACAATGAGCAGTTCTTC. The chain carries TRBV18 and TRBJ2-1, with D perhaps TRBD2 (5 bases). Germline values: CDR1 KGHSH, CDR2 LQKENI. The CDR3 runs 17 residues. The germline V and J ends were trimmed by 1 base and 2 bases, with 15 bases remaining between them.

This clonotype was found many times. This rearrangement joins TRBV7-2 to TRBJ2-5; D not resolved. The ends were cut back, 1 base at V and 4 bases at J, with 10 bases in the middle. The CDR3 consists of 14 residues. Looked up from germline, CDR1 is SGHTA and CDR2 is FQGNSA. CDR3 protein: CASSLVVGGETQYF. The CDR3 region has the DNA TGTGCCAGCAGCTTAGTCGTTGGCGGAGAGACCCAGTACTTC. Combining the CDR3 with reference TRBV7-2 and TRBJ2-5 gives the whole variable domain GAGVSQSPSNKVTEKGKDVELRCDPISGHTALYWYRQSLGQGLEFLIYFQGNSAPDKSGLPSDRFSAERTGGSVSTLTIQRTQQEDSAVYLCASSLVVGGETQYFGPGTRLLVL.

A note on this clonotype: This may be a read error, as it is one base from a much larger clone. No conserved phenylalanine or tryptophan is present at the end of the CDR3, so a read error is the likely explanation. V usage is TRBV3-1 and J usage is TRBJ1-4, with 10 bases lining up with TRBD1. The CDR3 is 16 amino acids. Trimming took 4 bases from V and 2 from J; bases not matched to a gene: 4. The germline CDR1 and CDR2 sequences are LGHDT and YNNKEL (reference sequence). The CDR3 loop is CASSRQGADTNEKLFL. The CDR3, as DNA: TGTGCCAGCAGCCGACAGGGGGCGGACACTAATGAAAAACTGTTTTTA.

CDR3 coding DNA: TGTGCCAGCAGCTTAAGTAAAGATACGCAGTATTTT. This gives the protein CASSLSKDTQYF. V usage is TRBV7-9 and J usage is TRBJ2-3; D is unclear. V lost 2 bases and J 5 bases, leaving 5 bases between the germline ends. Germline lookup yields CDR1 SEHNR and CDR2 FQNEAQ (reference sequence). This CDR3 is 12 amino acids long.

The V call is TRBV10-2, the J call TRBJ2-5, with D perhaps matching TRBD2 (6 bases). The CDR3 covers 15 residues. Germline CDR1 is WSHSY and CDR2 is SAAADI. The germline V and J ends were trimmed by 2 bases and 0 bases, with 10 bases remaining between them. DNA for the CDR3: TGCGCCAGCAGTGAGCCCGGGAGAAACCAAGAGACCCAGTACTTC. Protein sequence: CASSEPGRNQETQYF.

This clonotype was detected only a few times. The CDR3 loop reads CASSEPGLNQPQHF. The CDR3 DNA reads TGTGCCAGCAGTGAGCCAGGGCTCAATCAGCCCCAGCATTTT. The V call is TRBV6-1, the J call TRBJ1-5, with D possibly TRBD1 on 5 matching bases. The length of the CDR3 is 14 residues. Germline V gene data show CDR1 as MNHNS and CDR2 as SASEGT. V lost 3 bases to trimming and J lost 3 bases, with 9 bases between them.

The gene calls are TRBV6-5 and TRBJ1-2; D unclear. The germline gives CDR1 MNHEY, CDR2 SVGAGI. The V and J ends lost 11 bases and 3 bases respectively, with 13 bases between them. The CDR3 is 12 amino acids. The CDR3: CAALNAYYGYTF. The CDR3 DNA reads TGTGCCGCCTTGAACGCCTACTATGGCTACACCTTC.

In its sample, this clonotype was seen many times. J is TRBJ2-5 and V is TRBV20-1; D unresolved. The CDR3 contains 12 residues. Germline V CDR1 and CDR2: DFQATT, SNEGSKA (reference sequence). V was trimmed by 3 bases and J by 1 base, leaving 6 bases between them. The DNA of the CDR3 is TGCAGTGCTAGCCCTGCCCAAGAGACCCAGTACTTC. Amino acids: CSASPAQETQYF.

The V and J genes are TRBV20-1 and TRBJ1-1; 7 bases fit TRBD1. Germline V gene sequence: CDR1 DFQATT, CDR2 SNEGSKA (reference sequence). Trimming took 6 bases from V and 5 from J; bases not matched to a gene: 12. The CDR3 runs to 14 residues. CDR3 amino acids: CSAWEGAGETEAFF. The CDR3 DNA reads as TGCAGTGCCTGGGAGGGGGCTGGGGAGACTGAAGCTTTCTTT.

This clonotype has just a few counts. CDR3 in amino acids: CASSLTSQVEQFF. The DNA for the CDR3 is TGTGCCAGCAGCTTAACTAGCCAGGTTGAGCAGTTCTTC. This chain connects TRBV7-8 to TRBJ2-1; D might be TRBD2 (6 bases). Germline-derived CDR1 and CDR2 are SGHVS and FQNEAQ. The length of the CDR3 is 13 residues. V lost 2 bases and J lost 9, with 11 bases in between.

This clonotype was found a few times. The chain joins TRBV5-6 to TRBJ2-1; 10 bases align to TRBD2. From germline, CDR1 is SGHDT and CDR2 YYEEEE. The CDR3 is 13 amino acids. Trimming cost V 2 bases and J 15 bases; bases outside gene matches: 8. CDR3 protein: CASSFALAGAPFF. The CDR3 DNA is TGTGCCAGCAGCTTTGCCCTAGCGGGGGCCCCGTTCTTC.

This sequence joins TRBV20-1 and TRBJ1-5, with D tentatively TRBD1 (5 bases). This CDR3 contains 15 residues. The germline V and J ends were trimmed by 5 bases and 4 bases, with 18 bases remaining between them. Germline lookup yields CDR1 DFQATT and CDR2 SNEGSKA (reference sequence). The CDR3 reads CSARHGTGGNQPQHF. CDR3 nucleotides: TGCAGTGCTCGCCATGGGACCGGAGGGAATCAGCCCCAGCATTTT.

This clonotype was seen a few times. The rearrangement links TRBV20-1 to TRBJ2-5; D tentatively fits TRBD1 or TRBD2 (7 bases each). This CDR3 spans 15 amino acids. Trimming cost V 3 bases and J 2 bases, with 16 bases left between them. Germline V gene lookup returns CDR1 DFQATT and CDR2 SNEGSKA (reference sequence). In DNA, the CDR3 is TGCAGTGCTAGGCCTCGACAGGGACTACAAGAGACCCAGTACTTC. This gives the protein CSARPRQGLQETQYF.

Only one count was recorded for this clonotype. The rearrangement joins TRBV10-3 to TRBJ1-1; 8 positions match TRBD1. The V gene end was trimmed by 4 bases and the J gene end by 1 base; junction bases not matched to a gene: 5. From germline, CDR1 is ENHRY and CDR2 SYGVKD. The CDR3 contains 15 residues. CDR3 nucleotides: TGTGCCATCAGTGCCCACGGACAGGGGAACACTGAAGCTTTCTTT. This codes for CAISAHGQGNTEAFF.

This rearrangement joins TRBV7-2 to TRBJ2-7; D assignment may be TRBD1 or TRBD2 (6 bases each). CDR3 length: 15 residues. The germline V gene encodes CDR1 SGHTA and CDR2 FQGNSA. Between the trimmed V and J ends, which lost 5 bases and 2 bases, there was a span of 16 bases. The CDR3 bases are TGTGCCAGCAGCCAGATAGGGGGGAGGCCCTACGAGCAGTACTTC. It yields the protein CASSQIGGRPYEQYF.

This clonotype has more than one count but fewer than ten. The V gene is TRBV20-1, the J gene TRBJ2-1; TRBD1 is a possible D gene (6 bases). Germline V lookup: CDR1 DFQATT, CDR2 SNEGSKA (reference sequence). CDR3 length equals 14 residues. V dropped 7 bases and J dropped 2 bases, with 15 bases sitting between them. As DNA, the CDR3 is TGCAGTGTCCCAGACAGGAGCGCCTACAATGAGCAGTTCTTC. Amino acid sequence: CSVPDRSAYNEQFF.

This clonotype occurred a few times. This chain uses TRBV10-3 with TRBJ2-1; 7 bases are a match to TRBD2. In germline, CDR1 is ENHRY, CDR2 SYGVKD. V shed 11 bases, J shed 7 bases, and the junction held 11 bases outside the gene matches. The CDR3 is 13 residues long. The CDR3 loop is CAGGWSGKNEQFF. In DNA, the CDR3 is TGTGCCGGCGGGTGGAGCGGGAAAAATGAGCAGTTCTTC.

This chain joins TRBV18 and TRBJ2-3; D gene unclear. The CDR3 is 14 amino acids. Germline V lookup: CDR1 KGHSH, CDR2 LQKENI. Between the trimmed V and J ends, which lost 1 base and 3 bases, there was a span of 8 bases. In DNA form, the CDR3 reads TGTGCCAGCTCACCACTTTTAGCTACAGATACGCAGTATTTT. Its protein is CASSPLLATDTQYF. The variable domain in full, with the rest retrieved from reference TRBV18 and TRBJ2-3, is NAGVMQNPRHLVRRRGQEARLRCSPMKGHSHVYWYRQLPEEGLKFMVYLQKENIIDESGMPKERFSAEFPKEGPSILRIQQVVRGDSAAYFCASSPLLATDTQYFGPGTRLTVL.

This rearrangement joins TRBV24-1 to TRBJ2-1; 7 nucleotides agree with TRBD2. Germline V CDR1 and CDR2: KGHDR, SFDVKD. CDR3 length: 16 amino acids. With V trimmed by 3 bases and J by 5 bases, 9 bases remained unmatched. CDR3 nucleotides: TGTGCCACCAGTGATGCCCCGGGAGGCAGGAACAATGAGCAGTTCTTC. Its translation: CATSDAPGGRNNEQFF.

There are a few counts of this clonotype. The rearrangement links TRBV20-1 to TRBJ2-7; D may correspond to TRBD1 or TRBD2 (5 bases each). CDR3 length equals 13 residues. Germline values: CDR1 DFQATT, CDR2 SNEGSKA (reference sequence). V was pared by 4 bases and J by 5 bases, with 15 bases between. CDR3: CSATGLGEDEQYF. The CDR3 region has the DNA TGCAGTGCTACAGGGCTCGGGGAAGACGAGCAGTACTTC.

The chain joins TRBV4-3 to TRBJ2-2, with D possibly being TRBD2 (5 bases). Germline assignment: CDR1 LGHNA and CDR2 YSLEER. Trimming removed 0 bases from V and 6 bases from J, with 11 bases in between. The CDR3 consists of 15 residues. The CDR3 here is CASSQESGVPGELFF. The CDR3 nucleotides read TGCGCCAGCAGCCAAGAATCCGGGGTGCCCGGGGAGCTGTTTTTT.

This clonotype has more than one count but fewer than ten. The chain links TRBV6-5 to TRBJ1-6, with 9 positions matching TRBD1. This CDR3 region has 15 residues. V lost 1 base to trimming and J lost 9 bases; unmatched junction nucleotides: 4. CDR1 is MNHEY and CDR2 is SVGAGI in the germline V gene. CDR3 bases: TGTGCCAGCAGTTACTTTGACAGGGGGGGTTCACCCCTCCACTTT. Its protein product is CASSYFDRGGSPLHF.

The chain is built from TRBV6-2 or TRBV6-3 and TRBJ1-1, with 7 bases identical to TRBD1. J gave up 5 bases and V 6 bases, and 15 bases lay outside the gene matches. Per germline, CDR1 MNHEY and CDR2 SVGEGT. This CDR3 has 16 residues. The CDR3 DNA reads TGTGCCAGCAGCGCTCTACAGGGGCCCACGGGGACTGAAGCTTTCTTT. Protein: CASSALQGPTGTEAFF.

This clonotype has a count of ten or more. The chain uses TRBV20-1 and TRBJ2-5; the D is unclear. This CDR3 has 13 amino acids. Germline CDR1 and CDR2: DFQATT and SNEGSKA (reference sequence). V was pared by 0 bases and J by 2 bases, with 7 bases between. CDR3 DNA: TGCAGTGCTAGAGATTCTAGACAAGAGACCCAGTACTTC. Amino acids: CSARDSRQETQYF.

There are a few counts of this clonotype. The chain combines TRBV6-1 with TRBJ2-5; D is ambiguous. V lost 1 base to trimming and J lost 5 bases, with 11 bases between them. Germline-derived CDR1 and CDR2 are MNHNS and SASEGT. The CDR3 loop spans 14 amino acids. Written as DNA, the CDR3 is TGTGCCAGCAGTGAAGTTCCAGCATGGGAGACCCAGTACTTC. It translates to CASSEVPAWETQYF.